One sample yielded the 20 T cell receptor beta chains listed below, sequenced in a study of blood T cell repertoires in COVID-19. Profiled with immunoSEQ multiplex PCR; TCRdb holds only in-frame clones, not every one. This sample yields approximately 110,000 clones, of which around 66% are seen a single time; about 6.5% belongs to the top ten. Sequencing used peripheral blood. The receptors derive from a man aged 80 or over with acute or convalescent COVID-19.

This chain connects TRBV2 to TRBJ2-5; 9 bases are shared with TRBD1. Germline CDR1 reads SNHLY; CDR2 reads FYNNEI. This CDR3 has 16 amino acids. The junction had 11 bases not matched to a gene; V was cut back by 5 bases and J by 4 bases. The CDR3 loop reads CASSLTGGAGIETQYF. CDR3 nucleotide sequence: TGTGCCAGCAGTCTTACAGGGGGCGCGGGTATAGAGACCCAGTACTTC.

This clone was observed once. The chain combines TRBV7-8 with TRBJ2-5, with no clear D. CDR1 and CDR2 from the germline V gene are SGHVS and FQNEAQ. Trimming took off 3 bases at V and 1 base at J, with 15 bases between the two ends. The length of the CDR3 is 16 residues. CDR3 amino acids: CASSLAPGPTQETQYF. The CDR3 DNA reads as TGTGCCAGCAGCTTGGCCCCTGGGCCGACCCAAGAGACCCAGTACTTC.

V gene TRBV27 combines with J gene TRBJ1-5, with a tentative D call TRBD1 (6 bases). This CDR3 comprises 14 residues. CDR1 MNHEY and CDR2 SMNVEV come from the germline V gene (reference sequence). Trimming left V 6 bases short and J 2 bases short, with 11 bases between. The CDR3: CASRTGIGNQPQHF. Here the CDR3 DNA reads TGTGCCAGCAGAACAGGGATTGGCAATCAGCCCCAGCATTTT.

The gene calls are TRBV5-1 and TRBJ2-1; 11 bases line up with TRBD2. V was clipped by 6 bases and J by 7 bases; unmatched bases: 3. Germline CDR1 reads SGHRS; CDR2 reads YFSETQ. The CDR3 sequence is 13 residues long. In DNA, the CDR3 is TGCGCCAGCACTTTAGCGGGAGGGAATGAGCAGTTCTTC. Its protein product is CASTLAGGNEQFF.

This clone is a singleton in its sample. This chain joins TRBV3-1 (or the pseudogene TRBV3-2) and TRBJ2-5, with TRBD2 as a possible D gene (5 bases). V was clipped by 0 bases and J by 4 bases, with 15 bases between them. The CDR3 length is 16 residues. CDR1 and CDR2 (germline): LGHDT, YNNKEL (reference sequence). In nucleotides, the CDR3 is TGTGCCAGCAGCCAAGATCGCCAGACTATAGTAGAGACCCAGTACTTC. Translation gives CASSQDRQTIVETQYF.

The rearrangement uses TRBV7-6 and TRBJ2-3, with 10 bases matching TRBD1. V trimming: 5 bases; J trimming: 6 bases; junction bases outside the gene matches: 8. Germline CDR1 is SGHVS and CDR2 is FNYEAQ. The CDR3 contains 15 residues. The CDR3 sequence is CASSLTDRGDDTQYF. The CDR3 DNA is TGTGCCAGCAGCCTGACGGACAGGGGGGACGATACGCAGTATTTT.

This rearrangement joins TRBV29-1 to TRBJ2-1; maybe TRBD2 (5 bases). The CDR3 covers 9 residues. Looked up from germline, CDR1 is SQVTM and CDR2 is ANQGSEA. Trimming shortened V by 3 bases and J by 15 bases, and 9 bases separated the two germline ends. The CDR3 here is CSVDGGPFF. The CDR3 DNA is TGCAGCGTTGATGGAGGTCCGTTCTTC.

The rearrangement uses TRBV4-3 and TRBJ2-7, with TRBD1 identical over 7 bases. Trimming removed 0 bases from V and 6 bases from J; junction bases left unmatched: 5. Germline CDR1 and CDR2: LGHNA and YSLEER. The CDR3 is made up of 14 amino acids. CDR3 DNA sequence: TGCGCCAGCAGCCAAGATCCCCGGGACAGCGAGCAGTACTTC. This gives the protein CASSQDPRDSEQYF.

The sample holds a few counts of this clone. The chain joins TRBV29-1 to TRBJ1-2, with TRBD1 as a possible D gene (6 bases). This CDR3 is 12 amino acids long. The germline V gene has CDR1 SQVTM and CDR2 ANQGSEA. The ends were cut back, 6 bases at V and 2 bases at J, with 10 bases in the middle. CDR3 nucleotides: TGCAGCGTACTTACAGGGAACTATGGCTACACCTTC. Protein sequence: CSVLTGNYGYTF.

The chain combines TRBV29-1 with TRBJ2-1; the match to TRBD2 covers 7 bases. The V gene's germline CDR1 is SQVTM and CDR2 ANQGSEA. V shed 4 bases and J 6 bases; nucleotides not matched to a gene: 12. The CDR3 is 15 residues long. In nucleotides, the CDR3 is TGCAGCGTTGCCGCCTTTGGGGGGGGAAGCAATGAGCAGTTCTTC. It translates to CSVAAFGGGSNEQFF.

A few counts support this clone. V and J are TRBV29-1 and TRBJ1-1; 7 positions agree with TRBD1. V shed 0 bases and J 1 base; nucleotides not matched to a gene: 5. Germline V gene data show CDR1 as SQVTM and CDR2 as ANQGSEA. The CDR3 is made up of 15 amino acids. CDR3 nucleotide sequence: TGCAGCGTTGAAGAACAGGGGTGGCAGAACACTGAAGCTTTCTTT. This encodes CSVEEQGWQNTEAFF.

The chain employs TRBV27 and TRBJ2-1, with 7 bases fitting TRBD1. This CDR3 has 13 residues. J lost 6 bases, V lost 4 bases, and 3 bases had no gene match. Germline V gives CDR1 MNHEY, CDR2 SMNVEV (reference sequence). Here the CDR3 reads CASSSDRRNEQFF. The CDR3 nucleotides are TGTGCCAGCAGTTCGGACAGGCGCAATGAGCAGTTCTTC.

CDR3 DNA sequence: TGTGCCAGCAGTCCGGACTCCAGCTCCTACAATGAGCAGTTCTTC. It codes for CASSPDSSSYNEQFF. The chain joins TRBV27 to TRBJ2-1; tentatively, D is TRBD2 (5 bases). This CDR3 region has 15 residues. CDR1 is MNHEY and CDR2 is SMNVEV in the germline V gene (reference sequence). The ends were cut back, 5 bases at V and 0 bases at J, with 11 bases in the middle.

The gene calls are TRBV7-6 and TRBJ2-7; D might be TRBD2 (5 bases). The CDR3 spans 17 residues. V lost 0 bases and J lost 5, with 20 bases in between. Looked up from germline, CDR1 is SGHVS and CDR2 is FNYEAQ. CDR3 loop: CASSLATAPSRLDEQYF. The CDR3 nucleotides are TGTGCCAGCAGCTTAGCGACTGCGCCTAGCCGCTTGGACGAGCAGTACTTC.

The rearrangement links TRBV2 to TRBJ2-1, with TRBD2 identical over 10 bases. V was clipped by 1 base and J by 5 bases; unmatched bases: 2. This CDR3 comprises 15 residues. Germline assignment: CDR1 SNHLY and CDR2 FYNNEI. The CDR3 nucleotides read TGTGCCAGCAGTGAAGATACTAGCGGGGACAATGAGCAGTTCTTC. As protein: CASSEDTSGDNEQFF. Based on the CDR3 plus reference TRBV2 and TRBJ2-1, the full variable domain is EPEVTQTPSHQVTQMGQEVILRCVPISNHLYFYWYRQILGQKVEFLVSFYNNEISEKSEIFDDQFSVERPDGSNFTLKIRSTKLEDSAMYFCASSEDTSGDNEQFFGPGTRLTVL.

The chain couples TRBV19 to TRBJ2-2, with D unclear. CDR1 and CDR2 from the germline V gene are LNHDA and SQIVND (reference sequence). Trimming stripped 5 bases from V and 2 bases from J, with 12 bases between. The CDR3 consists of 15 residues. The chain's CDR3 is CASSPTAPNTGELFF. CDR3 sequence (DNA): TGTGCCAGTAGTCCTACTGCCCCAAACACCGGGGAGCTGTTTTTT.

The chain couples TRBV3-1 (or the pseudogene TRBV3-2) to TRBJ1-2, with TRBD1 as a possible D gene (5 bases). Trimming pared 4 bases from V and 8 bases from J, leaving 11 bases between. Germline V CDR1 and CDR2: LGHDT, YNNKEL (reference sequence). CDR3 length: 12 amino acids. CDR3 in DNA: TGTGCCAGCAGCCCCTCCCGGGGGGGCTACACCTTC. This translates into CASSPSRGGYTF.

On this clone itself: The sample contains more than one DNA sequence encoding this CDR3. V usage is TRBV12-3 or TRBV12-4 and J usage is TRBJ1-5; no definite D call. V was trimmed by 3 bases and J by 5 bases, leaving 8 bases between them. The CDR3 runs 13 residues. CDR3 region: CASSFLADQPQHF. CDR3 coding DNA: TGTGCCAGCAGTTTCTTGGCGGATCAGCCCCAGCATTTT.

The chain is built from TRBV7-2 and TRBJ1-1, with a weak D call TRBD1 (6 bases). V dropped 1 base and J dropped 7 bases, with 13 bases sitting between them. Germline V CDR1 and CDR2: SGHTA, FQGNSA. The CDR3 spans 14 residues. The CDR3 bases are TGTGCCAGCAGCTTAGGTAACAGGGCCGATGAAGCTTTCTTT. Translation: CASSLGNRADEAFF.

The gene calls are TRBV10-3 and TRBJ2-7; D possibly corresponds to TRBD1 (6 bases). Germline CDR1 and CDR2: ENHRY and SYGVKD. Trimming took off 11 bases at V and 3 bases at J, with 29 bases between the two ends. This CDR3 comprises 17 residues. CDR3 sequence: CAFAGSEEGVPDYEQYF. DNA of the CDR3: TGTGCCTTTGCCGGGTCGGAAGAGGGGGTTCCTGACTACGAGCAGTACTTC.